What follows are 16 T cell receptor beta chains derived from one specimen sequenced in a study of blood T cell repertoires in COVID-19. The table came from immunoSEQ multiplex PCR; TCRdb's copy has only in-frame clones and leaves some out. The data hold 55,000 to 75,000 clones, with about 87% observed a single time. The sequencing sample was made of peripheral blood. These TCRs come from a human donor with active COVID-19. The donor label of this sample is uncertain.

The CDR3 loop reads CASSLAPGQGASYYGYTF. The CDR3 region has the DNA TGTGCCAGCAGTTTGGCCCCGGGACAGGGGGCCTCTTACTATGGCTACACCTTC. This chain uses TRBV27 with TRBJ1-2; TRBD1 aligns across 12 bases. CDR3 length: 18 residues. Germline CDR1 MNHEY, CDR2 SMNVEV (reference sequence). The V and J ends lost 3 bases and 3 bases, in that order; junction bases with no gene match: 11.

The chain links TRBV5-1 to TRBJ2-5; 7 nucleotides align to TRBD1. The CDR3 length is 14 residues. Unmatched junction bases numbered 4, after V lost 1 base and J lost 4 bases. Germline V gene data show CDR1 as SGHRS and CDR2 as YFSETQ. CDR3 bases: TGCGCCAGCAGCTTGACAGGGGCGGCAGAGACCCAGTACTTC. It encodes CASSLTGAAETQYF. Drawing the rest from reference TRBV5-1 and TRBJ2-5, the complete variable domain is KAGVTQTPRYLIKTRGQQVTLSCSPISGHRSVSWYQQTPGQGLQFLFEYFSETQRNKGNFPGRFSGRQFSNSRSEMNVSTLELGDSALYLCASSLTGAAETQYFGPGTRLLVL.

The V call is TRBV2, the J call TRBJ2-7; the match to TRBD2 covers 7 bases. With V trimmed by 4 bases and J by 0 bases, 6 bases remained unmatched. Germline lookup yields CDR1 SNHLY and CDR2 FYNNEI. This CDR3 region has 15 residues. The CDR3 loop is CASSVAAGTSYEQYF. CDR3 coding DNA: TGTGCCAGCAGTGTGGCAGCGGGAACCTCCTACGAGCAGTACTTC. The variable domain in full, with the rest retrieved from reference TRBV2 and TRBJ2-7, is EPEVTQTPSHQVTQMGQEVILRCVPISNHLYFYWYRQILGQKVEFLVSFYNNEISEKSEIFDDQFSVERPDGSNFTLKIRSTKLEDSAMYFCASSVAAGTSYEQYFGPGTRLTVT.

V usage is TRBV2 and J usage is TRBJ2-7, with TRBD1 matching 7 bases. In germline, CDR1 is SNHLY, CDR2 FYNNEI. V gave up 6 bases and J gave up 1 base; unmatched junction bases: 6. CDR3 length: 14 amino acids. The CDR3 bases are TGTGCCAGCAGGTACGGGACAGAATCCTACGAGCAGTACTTC. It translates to CASRYGTESYEQYF.

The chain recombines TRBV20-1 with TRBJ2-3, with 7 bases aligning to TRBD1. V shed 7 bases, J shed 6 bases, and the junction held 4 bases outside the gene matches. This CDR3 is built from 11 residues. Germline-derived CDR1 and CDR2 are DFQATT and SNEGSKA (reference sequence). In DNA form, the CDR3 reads TGCAGTGTCCCGGACAGGGATACGCAGTATTTT. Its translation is CSVPDRDTQYF.

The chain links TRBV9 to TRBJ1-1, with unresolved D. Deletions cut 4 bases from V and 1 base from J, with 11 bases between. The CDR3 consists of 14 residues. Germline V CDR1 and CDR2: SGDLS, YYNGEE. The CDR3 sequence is CASSSSPGNTEAFF. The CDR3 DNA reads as TGTGCCAGCAGCTCCTCCCCAGGGAACACTGAAGCTTTCTTT.

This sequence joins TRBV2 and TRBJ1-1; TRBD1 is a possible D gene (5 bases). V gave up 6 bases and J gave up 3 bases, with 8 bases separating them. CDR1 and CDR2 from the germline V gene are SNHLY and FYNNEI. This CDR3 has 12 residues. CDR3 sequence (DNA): TGTGCCAGCAGGGGGCTGTACACTGAAGCTTTCTTT. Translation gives CASRGLYTEAFF.

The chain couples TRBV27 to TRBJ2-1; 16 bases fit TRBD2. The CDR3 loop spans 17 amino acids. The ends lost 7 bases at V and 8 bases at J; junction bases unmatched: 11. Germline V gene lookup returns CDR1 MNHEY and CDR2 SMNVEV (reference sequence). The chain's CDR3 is CASIGRAGTSGRDEQFF. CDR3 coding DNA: TGTGCCAGCATTGGCAGGGCAGGGACTAGCGGGAGGGATGAGCAGTTCTTC.

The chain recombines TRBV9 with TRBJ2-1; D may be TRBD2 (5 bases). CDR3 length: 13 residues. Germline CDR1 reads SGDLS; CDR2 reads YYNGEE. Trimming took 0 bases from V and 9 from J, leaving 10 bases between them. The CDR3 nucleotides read TGTGCCAGCAGCGTAGGAGGAAGCGGTGAGCAGTTCTTC. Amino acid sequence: CASSVGGSGEQFF. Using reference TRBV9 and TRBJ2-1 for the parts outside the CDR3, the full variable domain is DSGVTQTPKHLITATGQRVTLRCSPRSGDLSVYWYQQSLDQGLQFLIQYYNGEERAKGNILERFSAQQFPDLHSELNLSSLELGDSALYFCASSVGGSGEQFFGPGTRLTVL.

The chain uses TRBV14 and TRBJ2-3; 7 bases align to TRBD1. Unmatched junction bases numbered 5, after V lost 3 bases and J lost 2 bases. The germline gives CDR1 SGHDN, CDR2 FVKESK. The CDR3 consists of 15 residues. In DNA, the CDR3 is TGTGCCAGCAGCCAGACAGGGCACCCCACAGATACGCAGTATTTT. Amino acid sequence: CASSQTGHPTDTQYF.

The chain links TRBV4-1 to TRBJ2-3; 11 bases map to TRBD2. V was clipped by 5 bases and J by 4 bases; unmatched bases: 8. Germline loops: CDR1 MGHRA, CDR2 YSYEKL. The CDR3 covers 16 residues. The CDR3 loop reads CASSSRLAGFADTQYF. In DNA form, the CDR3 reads TGCGCCAGCAGCTCCAGACTAGCGGGATTCGCAGATACGCAGTATTTT.

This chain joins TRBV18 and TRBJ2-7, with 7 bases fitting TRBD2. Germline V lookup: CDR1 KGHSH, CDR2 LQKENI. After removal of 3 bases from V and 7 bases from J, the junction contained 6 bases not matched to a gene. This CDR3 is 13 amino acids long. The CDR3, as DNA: TGTGCCAGCTCACCTCTGAGGGAGGGGGAGCAGTACTTC. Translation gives CASSPLREGEQYF.

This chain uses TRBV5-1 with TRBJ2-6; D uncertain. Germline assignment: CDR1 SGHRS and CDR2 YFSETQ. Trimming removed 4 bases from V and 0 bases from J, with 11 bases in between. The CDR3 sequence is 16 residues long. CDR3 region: CASSPPRDSGANVLTF. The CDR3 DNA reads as TGCGCCAGCAGCCCGCCCCGAGACTCTGGGGCCAACGTCCTGACTTTC. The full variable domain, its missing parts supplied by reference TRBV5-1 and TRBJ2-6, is KAGVTQTPRYLIKTRGQQVTLSCSPISGHRSVSWYQQTPGQGLQFLFEYFSETQRNKGNFPGRFSGRQFSNSRSEMNVSTLELGDSALYLCASSPPRDSGANVLTFGAGSRLTVL.

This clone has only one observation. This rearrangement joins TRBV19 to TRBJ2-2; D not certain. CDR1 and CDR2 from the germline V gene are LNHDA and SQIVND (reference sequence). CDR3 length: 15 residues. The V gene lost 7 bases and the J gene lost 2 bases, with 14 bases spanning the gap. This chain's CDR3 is CASNRQVGNTGELFF. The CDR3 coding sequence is TGTGCCAGTAATCGGCAGGTCGGAAACACCGGGGAGCTGTTTTTT.

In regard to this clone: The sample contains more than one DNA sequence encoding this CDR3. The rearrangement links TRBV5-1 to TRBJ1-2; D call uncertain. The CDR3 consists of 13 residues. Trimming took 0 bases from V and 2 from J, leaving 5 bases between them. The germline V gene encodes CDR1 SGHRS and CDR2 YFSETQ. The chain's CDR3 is CASSLGGNYGYTF. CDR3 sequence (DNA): TGCGCCAGCAGCTTGGGAGGGAACTATGGCTACACCTTC.

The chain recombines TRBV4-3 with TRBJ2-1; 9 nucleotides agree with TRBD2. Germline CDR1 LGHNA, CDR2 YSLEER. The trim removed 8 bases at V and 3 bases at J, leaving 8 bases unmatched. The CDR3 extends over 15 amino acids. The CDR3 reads CASQGVSGSYNEQFF. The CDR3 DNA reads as TGCGCCAGCCAAGGTGTTAGCGGGAGCTACAATGAGCAGTTCTTC.